The clone carrying this T cell receptor beta chain was counted a single time. Together with a sample-barcoded 5' primer, a J-beta primer mix was included in a second PCR lasting roughly 6 to 12 cycles. Any given sample supplied a minimum of 3 million CDR3-containing paired-end reads. TCRdb analysed the 5' RACE reads with MiXCR anew, one entry per CDR3 protein. The sample lists around 520,000 distinct CDR3 sequences, roughly a quarter occurring once. The data originate from a study of blood T cells in healthy people across ages. Trimming took 2 bases from V and 6 from J, leaving 14 bases between them. The CDR3 spans 14 residues. The germline V gene encodes CDR1 DFQATT and CDR2 SNEGSKA (reference sequence). These sequences were also reported in another study, on T cells of mothers and their children.

This chain uses TRBV20-1 with TRBJ1-5; D is perhaps TRBD1 (5 bases). This TCR came from a boy aged 2 to 10 in good health. The material sequenced was blood. The CDR3 here is CSARFGGRGQPQHF. The CDR3 coding sequence is TGCAGTGCTAGATTCGGGGGAAGAGGTCAGCCCCAGCATTTT.